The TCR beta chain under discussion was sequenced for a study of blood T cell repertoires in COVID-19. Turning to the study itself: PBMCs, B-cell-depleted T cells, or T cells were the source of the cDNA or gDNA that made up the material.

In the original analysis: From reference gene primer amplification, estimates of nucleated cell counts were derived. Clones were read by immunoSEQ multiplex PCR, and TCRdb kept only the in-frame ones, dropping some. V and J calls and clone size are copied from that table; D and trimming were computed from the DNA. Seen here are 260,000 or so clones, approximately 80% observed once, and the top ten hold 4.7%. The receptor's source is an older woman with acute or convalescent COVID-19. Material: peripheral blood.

CDR3 sequence: CASMFPGPTEAFF. The CDR3 DNA follows: TGTGCCAGCATGTTTCCAGGGCCCACTGAAGCTTTCTTT. The chain combines TRBV28 with TRBJ1-1, with D perhaps matching TRBD1 (5 bases). This CDR3 region has 13 residues. Deletions cut 7 bases from V and 4 bases from J, with 13 bases between. The germline gives CDR1 MDHEN, CDR2 SYDVKM.